A single sample is the source of the 18 T cell receptor beta chains below, sequenced in a study of cytomegalovirus exposure and HLA in healthy donors. Primers included in the PCR were 60 Vbeta and 13 Jbeta primers. Assay: immunoSEQ multiplex PCR; the TCRdb copy retains only in-frame clones and omits some. The sample records some 170,000 clones, 77% being singletons. The specimen sequenced was PBMCs. Receptors were obtained from a man under 40 in good health and CMV-seropositive.

The chain uses TRBV2 and TRBJ1-6; the D gene is possibly TRBD1 (6 bases). This CDR3 region has 17 residues. Per the germline V gene, CDR1 is SNHLY and CDR2 is FYNNEI. The ends were cut back, 1 base at V and 0 bases at J, with 10 bases in the middle. The chain's CDR3 is CASSEDQTGSYNSPLHF. The CDR3 bases are TGTGCCAGCAGTGAAGACCAGACAGGCTCCTATAATTCACCCCTCCACTTT.

V is TRBV11-2 and J is TRBJ1-1; 11 bases match TRBD1. The CDR3 contains 16 residues. V shed 0 bases, J shed 4 bases, and the junction held 4 bases outside the gene matches. Germline V lookup: CDR1 SGHAT, CDR2 FQNNGV. The CDR3 region has the DNA TGTGCCAGCAGCTTAGATGGACAGGGGGCTAGCACTGAAGCTTTCTTT. Its protein is CASSLDGQGASTEAFF.

The chain uses TRBV6-6 and TRBJ1-3, with D possibly matching TRBD1 (6 bases). V was trimmed by 5 bases and J by 7 bases, leaving 9 bases between them. Germline values: CDR1 MNHNY, CDR2 SVGAGI (reference sequence). The CDR3 spans 12 residues. The CDR3 spells CASSQDSNTIYF. In DNA, the CDR3 is TGTGCCAGCAGTCAGGACAGCAACACCATATATTTT.

A few counts support this clone. This chain links TRBV9 with TRBJ2-1, with TRBD1 identical over 7 bases. This CDR3 is built from 14 residues. Per germline, CDR1 SGDLS and CDR2 YYNGEE. Trimming took 2 bases from V and 6 from J; bases not matched to a gene: 5. The CDR3 reads CASSVRGFGNEQFF. The CDR3 coding sequence is TGTGCCAGCAGCGTCAGGGGGTTTGGCAATGAGCAGTTCTTC. The full variable domain, completed using reference TRBV9 and TRBJ2-1, is DSGVTQTPKHLITATGQRVTLRCSPRSGDLSVYWYQQSLDQGLQFLIQYYNGEERAKGNILERFSAQQFPDLHSELNLSSLELGDSALYFCASSVRGFGNEQFFGPGTRLTVL.

This sequence joins TRBV19 and TRBJ2-3; weak D call: TRBD1 (6 bases). V was pared by 3 bases and J by 3 bases, with 16 bases between. Looked up from germline, CDR1 is LNHDA and CDR2 is SQIVND (reference sequence). CDR3 length equals 16 residues. This CDR3 reads CASSIQAQRGTDTQYF. The CDR3 bases are TGTGCCAGTAGTATTCAAGCGCAGAGGGGGACAGATACGCAGTATTTT.

V usage is TRBV7-2 and J usage is TRBJ1-4; D ambiguous. This CDR3 spans 16 amino acids. Looked up from germline, CDR1 is SGHTA and CDR2 is FQGNSA. The V end lost 5 bases, the J end lost 2 bases, and 15 bases lay between the germline ends. CDR3 in DNA: TGTGCCAGCAGCCCCGGGAGTGGGTGGACTAATGAAAAACTGTTTTTT. This gives the protein CASSPGSGWTNEKLFF.

The rearrangement uses TRBV5-1 and TRBJ2-4, with a tentative D call TRBD1 (5 bases). Trimming left V 0 bases short and J 3 bases short, with 13 bases between. From germline, CDR1 is SGHRS and CDR2 YFSETQ. The CDR3 has 16 amino acids. As DNA, the CDR3 is TGCGCCAGCAGCTTGGAAGTTGGGGCCGTCAAAAACATTCAGTACTTC. This codes for CASSLEVGAVKNIQYF.

V is TRBV6-4 and J is TRBJ2-1; 10 bases are a match to TRBD2. V shed 7 bases and J 4 bases; nucleotides not matched to a gene: 7. The CDR3 runs 15 residues. The germline V gene has CDR1 MRHNA and CDR2 SNTAGT. The CDR3 DNA follows: TGTGCCAGCACTCCTCTAGCGGGGGTATACAATGAGCAGTTCTTC. This encodes CASTPLAGVYNEQFF.

The chain has TRBV2 and TRBJ2-5, with D tentatively TRBD2 (6 bases). The CDR3 contains 12 residues. The germline V and J ends were trimmed by 6 bases and 4 bases, with 9 bases remaining between them. The germline V gene encodes CDR1 SNHLY and CDR2 FYNNEI. This chain's CDR3 is CASRVAAETQYF. For the CDR3, the DNA is TGTGCCAGCAGAGTAGCGGCAGAGACCCAGTACTTC. Complete variable domain (other parts from reference TRBV2 and TRBJ2-5): EPEVTQTPSHQVTQMGQEVILRCVPISNHLYFYWYRQILGQKVEFLVSFYNNEISEKSEIFDDQFSVERPDGSNFTLKIRSTKLEDSAMYFCASRVAAETQYFGPGTRLLVL.

J is TRBJ1-1 and V is TRBV7-2, with a weak D call TRBD1 (6 bases). Looked up from germline, CDR1 is SGHTA and CDR2 is FQGNSA. V was clipped by 2 bases and J by 5 bases, with 21 bases between them. CDR3 length: 17 residues. The chain's CDR3 is CASSLIVMGATGTEAFF. The CDR3 nucleotides read TGTGCCAGCAGCTTAATCGTGATGGGGGCTACGGGTACTGAAGCTTTCTTT.

This chain uses TRBV4-3 with TRBJ2-2; the match to TRBD2 covers 11 bases. CDR3 length: 17 residues. J was trimmed by 5 bases and V by 1 base; bases with no gene match: 6. Germline-derived CDR1 and CDR2 are LGHNA and YSLEER. The CDR3 region has the DNA TGCGCCAGCAGCCAAGGTAGCGGGGGGGCCCTGACCGGGGAGCTGTTTTTT. Residues: CASSQGSGGALTGELFF.

CDR3: CASSAGQAGAEAFF. Written as DNA, the CDR3 is TGTGCCAGCAGCGCGGGACAGGCGGGCGCTGAAGCTTTCTTT. The chain carries TRBV9 and TRBJ1-1; TRBD1 aligns across 8 bases. Looked up from germline, CDR1 is SGDLS and CDR2 is YYNGEE. The V segment lost 3 bases and the J segment 6 bases; nucleotides outside the gene matches: 7. The CDR3 totals 14 residues.

The chain is built from TRBV6-1 and TRBJ2-5; D gene uncertain. This CDR3 is built from 15 residues. V was clipped by 8 bases and J by 0 bases, with 16 bases between them. Germline CDR1 is MNHNS and CDR2 is SASEGT. CDR3 region: CASLSPLRYQETQYF. CDR3 DNA sequence: TGTGCCAGCTTGTCCCCCTTGCGGTACCAAGAGACCCAGTACTTC.

In its sample, this clone was seen once. The chain combines TRBV5-1 with TRBJ2-5, with 8 bases lining up with TRBD1. V lost 5 bases, J lost 4 bases, and 7 bases stayed unmatched. This CDR3 comprises 14 residues. In germline, CDR1 is SGHRS, CDR2 YFSETQ. CDR3: CASRSGQGTETQYF. The CDR3 DNA sequence: TGCGCCAGCAGATCTGGACAGGGCACAGAGACCCAGTACTTC.

This chain uses TRBV7-3 with TRBJ2-3, with 7 bases identical to TRBD1. Per the germline V gene, CDR1 is SGHTA and CDR2 is FQGTGA. Trimming removed 5 bases from V and 1 base from J; junction bases left unmatched: 9. The CDR3 covers 16 residues. Here the CDR3 DNA reads TGTGCCAGCAGCCCGCGACAGGGTGGAGGCACAGATACGCAGTATTTT. Translation gives CASSPRQGGGTDTQYF. Drawing the rest from reference TRBV7-3 and TRBJ2-3, the complete variable domain is GAGVSQTPSNKVTEKGKYVELRCDPISGHTALYWYRQSLGQGPEFLIYFQGTGAADDSGLPNDRFFAVRPEGSVSTLKIQRTERGDSAVYLCASSPRQGGGTDTQYFGPGTRLTVL.

The V gene is TRBV28, the J gene TRBJ2-7; possibly TRBD2 for D (5 bases). CDR1 and CDR2 (germline): MDHEN, SYDVKM. The CDR3 spans 14 residues. Trimming shortened V by 2 bases and J by 6 bases, and 14 bases separated the two germline ends. This CDR3 is CASSLVVSGGEQYF. CDR3 coding DNA: TGTGCCAGCAGTTTAGTTGTTTCCGGAGGCGAGCAGTACTTC. Drawing the rest from reference TRBV28 and TRBJ2-7, the complete variable domain is DVKVTQSSRYLVKRTGEKVFLECVQDMDHENMFWYRQDPGLGLRLIYFSYDVKMKEKGDIPEGYSVSREKKERFSLILESASTNQTSMYLCASSLVVSGGEQYFGPGTRLTVT.

In its sample, this clone was seen a few times. The rearrangement uses TRBV19 and TRBJ2-5; 11 bases fit TRBD1. The CDR3 length is 14 residues. Germline V gives CDR1 LNHDA, CDR2 SQIVND (reference sequence). With 9 bases clipped from V and 5 bases from J, the junction kept 8 bases outside the gene matches. CDR3 nucleotides: TGTGCCAGCCGGGGGACAGGGGGAGGCGAGACCCAGTACTTC. This encodes CASRGTGGGETQYF. Drawing the rest from reference TRBV19 and TRBJ2-5, the complete variable domain is DGGITQSPKYLFRKEGQNVTLSCEQNLNHDAMYWYRQDPGQGLRLIYYSQIVNDFQKGDIAEGYSVSREKKESFPLTVTSAQKNPTAFYLCASRGTGGGETQYFGPGTRLLVL.

The CDR3 is CASSDRANYGYTF. DNA for the CDR3: TGTGCCAGCTCCGACAGGGCCAACTATGGCTACACCTTC. V gene TRBV25-1 combines with J gene TRBJ1-2; 7 positions match TRBD1. V shed 8 bases, J shed 2 bases, and the junction held 5 bases outside the gene matches. From germline, CDR1 is MGHDK and CDR2 SYGVNS. This CDR3 comprises 13 residues.